The rows below give T cell receptor beta chains drawn from one sample of a study of T cell clones after liver transplantation. The data were produced by immunoSEQ multiplex PCR, yet TCRdb's version contains in-frame clones alone and is incomplete. Here the sample spans some 70,000 clones, 80% being singletons. The input for sequencing was CD4+ T cells from blood, taken before liver transplant. These receptors originate from a human donor who received a liver transplant. Both conserved end residues are part of each CDR3. D genes are given only for firm matches. Only part of the rows carry a size: once, few, many, or a class if the clone is expanded.

NA	14	TRBV5-1	TRBJ2-3	NA	TGCGCCAGCAGCGTGGGGGATAGCACAGATACGCAGTATTTT	CASSVGDSTDTQYF
TRBD2	17	TRBV11-2	TRBJ2-1	NA	TGTGCCAGCAGCCGTAACGGACTAGCGGGGTTCTACAATGAGCAGTTCTTC	CASSRNGLAGFYNEQFF
TRBD1	15	TRBV18	TRBJ2-5	NA	TGTGCCGCCACATCAACAGGGGCCAGAGGAGAGACCCAGTACTTC	CAATSTGARGETQYF
TRBD1	15	TRBV4-1	TRBJ1-2	NA	TGCGCCAGCAGCCAACAACAGGGGGCTAACTATGGCTACACCTTC	CASSQQQGANYGYTF
TRBD2	16	TRBV18	TRBJ2-1	NA	TGTGCCAGCTCACCACCAGGGACTAGCGGATACAATGAGCAGTTCTTC	CASSPPGTSGYNEQFF
TRBD2	16	TRBV7-2	TRBJ2-2	once	TGTGCCAGCAGAGAGGTAGCGGGATCGAACACCGGGGAGCTGTTTTTT	CASREVAGSNTGELFF
TRBD1	15	TRBV18	TRBJ2-7	once	TGTGCCAGCTCACTTCCGGGACAGGGGGAATACGAGCAGTACTTC	CASSLPGQGEYEQYF
TRBD1	14	TRBV6-5	TRBJ1-2	NA	TGTGCCAGCAGACGTGGACAGGGGAACTATGGCTACACCTTC	CASRRGQGNYGYTF
NA	16	TRBV7-8	TRBJ2-1	NA	TGTGCCAGCACATCAAGTAGGGTCCCCTTGTACTCAGAGCAGTTCTTC	CASTSSRVPLYSEQFF
NA	17	TRBV25-1	TRBJ2-1	NA	TGTGCCAGCAGTGAAGGGGGGAGCGCGAGCTCCTACAATGAGCAGTTCTTC	CASSEGGSASSYNEQFF
TRBD2	15	TRBV5-1	TRBJ2-7	few	TGCGCCAGCAGCCCTTTTGCGGGAGGGCCGAGGGAGCAGTACTTC	CASSPFAGGPREQYF
NA	13	TRBV7-9	TRBJ2-5	few	TGTGCCAGCAGCTTAGACGGAGGGGAGACCCAGTACTTC	CASSLDGGETQYF
NA	16	TRBV7-2	TRBJ1-2	NA	TGTGCCAGCAGCTTAGGCGGGACGGGGGGCAGGTATGGCTACACCTTC	CASSLGGTGGRYGYTF